One sample yielded the 25 T cell receptor beta chains listed below, sequenced in a study of T cell responses to AZD1222 COVID-19 vaccine. Sequencing used immunoSEQ multiplex PCR; TCRdb keeps in-frame clones, though not all of them. Of tens of thousands of clones in the sample, just over 90% were seen once. The source material was peripheral blood, sampled on day 0 of AZD1222 vaccination. The source is an adult in good health.

This rearrangement joins TRBV7-9 to TRBJ1-1; no firm D call. The V gene lost 7 bases and the J gene lost 0 bases, with 6 bases spanning the gap. The CDR3 consists of 12 residues. CDR1 SEHNR and CDR2 FQNEAQ come from the germline V gene (reference sequence). The CDR3 DNA reads as TGTGCCAGCAATTCAATGAACACTGAAGCTTTCTTT. Residues: CASNSMNTEAFF.

The rearrangement joins TRBV3-1 (or the pseudogene TRBV3-2) to TRBJ1-2; D unclear. The CDR3 is 14 amino acids. Germline CDR1 LGHDT, CDR2 YNNKEL (reference sequence). With 4 bases removed from V and 5 bases from J, the gap between germline ends came to 14 bases. Here the CDR3 reads CASSRRALGYGYTF. The CDR3 nucleotides are TGTGCCAGCAGCCGCCGGGCCCTGGGGTATGGCTACACCTTC.

CDR3 sequence: CASSLSQGAGGYTF. CDR3 nucleotide sequence: TGTGCCAGCAGCTTAAGTCAGGGGGCCGGTGGCTACACCTTC. The gene calls are TRBV7-2 and TRBJ1-2; 8 nucleotides align to TRBD1. The length of the CDR3 is 14 residues. Losses at the gene ends were 2 bases for V and 7 bases for J; bases not matched to a gene: 6. CDR1 SGHTA and CDR2 FQGNSA come from the germline V gene.

V is TRBV5-4 and J is TRBJ1-5; D gene unclear. CDR3 size: 15 residues. The V end was cut by 3 bases, the J end by 2 bases, with 12 bases between. The germline V gene has CDR1 SGHNT and CDR2 YYREEE (reference sequence). CDR3 sequence (DNA): TGTGCCAGCAGCTCGACCGGGAAAGGCAATCAGCCCCAGCATTTT. This encodes CASSSTGKGNQPQHF.

The chain combines TRBV6-5 with TRBJ1-3; D is perhaps TRBD1 (5 bases). This CDR3 is 14 amino acids long. Germline loops: CDR1 MNHEY, CDR2 SVGAGI. The ends were cut back, 5 bases at V and 2 bases at J, with 10 bases in the middle. The CDR3 here is CASSTGRAGNTIYF. CDR3 coding DNA: TGTGCCAGCAGTACAGGAAGGGCTGGAAACACCATATATTTT.

The J gene is TRBJ2-7, the V gene TRBV27; D gene ambiguous. Germline V gene lookup returns CDR1 MNHEY and CDR2 SMNVEV (reference sequence). The CDR3 runs to 12 residues. V was clipped by 6 bases and J by 6 bases, with 12 bases between them. The CDR3 loop reads CASSFKMGEQYF. Written as DNA, the CDR3 is TGTGCCAGCAGCTTCAAGATGGGCGAGCAGTACTTC.

The J gene is TRBJ2-2, the V gene TRBV29-1; D not certain. V lost 5 bases and J lost 3, with 4 bases in between. The CDR3 loop spans 11 amino acids. The germline gives CDR1 SQVTM, CDR2 ANQGSEA. CDR3 nucleotide sequence: TGCAGCGTTTGGGACACCGGGGAGCTGTTTTTT. It encodes CSVWDTGELFF.

V gene TRBV29-1 combines with J gene TRBJ1-1; the D is unclear. The CDR3 contains 15 residues. The V gene's germline CDR1 is SQVTM and CDR2 ANQGSEA. Trimming left V 0 bases short and J 1 base short, with 12 bases between. The CDR3 sequence is CSVEDGPTTNTEAFF. The CDR3 DNA sequence: TGCAGCGTTGAAGACGGTCCGACAACGAACACTGAAGCTTTCTTT.

This clone was recorded a few times. The chain is built from TRBV7-9 and TRBJ1-1; no clear D gene. Germline lookup yields CDR1 SEHNR and CDR2 FQNEAQ (reference sequence). The CDR3 totals 14 residues. V was cut by 1 base and J by 1 base, with 7 bases left in between. CDR3 region: CASSLELQNTEAFF. The DNA of the CDR3 is TGTGCCAGCAGCTTAGAGCTTCAGAACACTGAAGCTTTCTTT. Based on the CDR3 plus reference TRBV7-9 and TRBJ1-1, the full variable domain is DTGVSQNPRHKITKRGQNVTFRCDPISEHNRLYWYRQTLGQGPEFLTYFQNEAQLEKSRLLSDRFSAERPKGSFSTLEIQRTEQGDSAMYLCASSLELQNTEAFFGQGTRLTVV.

The rearrangement links TRBV27 to TRBJ2-5; a weak D match, TRBD2 (6 bases). The CDR3 has 17 residues. V was pared by 5 bases and J by 1 base, with 20 bases between. Per germline, CDR1 MNHEY and CDR2 SMNVEV (reference sequence). In nucleotides, the CDR3 is TGTGCCAGCAGTCTACAATACGGGGGAGGTCGCCAAGAGACCCAGTACTTC. Protein product: CASSLQYGGGRQETQYF.

V is TRBV5-4 and J is TRBJ2-7; 8 bases are shared with TRBD2. The CDR3 loop spans 16 amino acids. With 4 bases clipped from V and 0 bases from J, the junction kept 9 bases outside the gene matches. Germline loops: CDR1 SGHNT, CDR2 YYREEE (reference sequence). CDR3: CASSPGGTTSSYEQYF. In DNA form, the CDR3 reads TGTGCCAGCAGCCCGGGGGGGACTACCAGCTCCTACGAGCAGTACTTC.

This rearrangement joins TRBV13 to TRBJ2-7; D gene unclear. CDR1 is PRHDT, CDR2 FYEKMQ, per germline (reference sequence). V was shortened by 5 bases and J by 0 bases, with 2 bases between the two germline ends. The CDR3 has 11 amino acids. The CDR3 DNA sequence: TGTGCCAGCAGCGCCTCCTACGAGCAGTACTTC. It translates to CASSASYEQYF.

CDR3 nucleotides: TGTGCCAGCAGCTTGTGGGGAGCTGGAAACACCATATATTTT. It codes for CASSLWGAGNTIYF. The chain recombines TRBV5-4 with TRBJ1-3; D ambiguous. This CDR3 spans 14 amino acids. Trimming left V 1 base short and J 2 bases short, with 7 bases between. Per the germline V gene, CDR1 is SGHNT and CDR2 is YYREEE (reference sequence). Based on the CDR3 plus reference TRBV5-4 and TRBJ1-3, the full variable domain is ETGVTQSPTHLIKTRGQQVTLRCSSQSGHNTVSWYQQALGQGPQFIFQYYREEENGRGNFPPRFSGLQFPNYSSELNVNALELDDSALYLCASSLWGAGNTIYFGEGSWLTVV.

The CDR3 region is CASSVQGSGEQFF. CDR3 bases: TGTGCCAGCAGCGTACAGGGTTCGGGTGAGCAGTTCTTC. The chain employs TRBV7-9 and TRBJ2-1; possibly TRBD1 for D (6 bases). The V gene's germline CDR1 is SEHNR and CDR2 FQNEAQ (reference sequence). Trimming shortened V by 5 bases and J by 9 bases, and 14 bases separated the two germline ends. The CDR3 runs 13 residues.

V gene TRBV14 combines with J gene TRBJ1-6; possible D gene TRBD1, 5 bases. Germline CDR1 reads SGHDN; CDR2 reads FVKESK. V was trimmed by 3 bases and J by 13 bases, leaving 19 bases between them. This CDR3 contains 15 residues. CDR3 in DNA: TGTGCCAGCAGCCATCCCCGGGGCCCCAGAGTGCCCCTCCACTTT. Its translation: CASSHPRGPRVPLHF.

The chain joins TRBV2 to TRBJ1-1; 8 nucleotides align to TRBD1. The CDR3 contains 13 residues. Germline V gene sequence: CDR1 SNHLY, CDR2 FYNNEI. V shed 6 bases, J shed 5 bases, and the junction held 5 bases outside the gene matches. The CDR3 nucleotides read TGTGCCAGCAGGCAACAGGGGGATACTGAAGCTTTCTTT. It specifies CASRQQGDTEAFF.

J is TRBJ1-1 and V is TRBV7-9; D gene ambiguous. CDR1 is SEHNR and CDR2 is FQNEAQ in the germline V gene (reference sequence). Trimming removed 7 bases at V and 8 bases at J, with 23 bases between. The CDR3 contains 15 residues. The CDR3 nucleotides read TGTGCCAGCACCCCAAGGGCCGCGAATTCCGTCGAAGCTTTCTTT. Its protein product is CASTPRAANSVEAFF.

The rearrangement joins TRBV20-1 to TRBJ2-3; D uncertain. Germline values: CDR1 DFQATT, CDR2 SNEGSKA (reference sequence). This CDR3 spans 10 amino acids. The V and J ends lost 6 bases and 4 bases respectively, with 5 bases between them. In nucleotides, the CDR3 is TGCAGTGCGAACCCAGATACGCAGTATTTT. The encoded protein is CSANPDTQYF.

V gene TRBV29-1 combines with J gene TRBJ1-3; TRBD1 matches at 7 bases. The CDR3 runs 13 residues. V shed 6 bases, J shed 3 bases, and the junction held 5 bases outside the gene matches. Germline CDR1 SQVTM, CDR2 ANQGSEA. The CDR3 reads CSVDRAGGNTIYF. The CDR3 coding sequence is TGCAGCGTAGACAGGGCTGGTGGAAACACCATATATTTT.

The chain is built from TRBV6-5 and TRBJ2-7; perhaps TRBD2 as D (5 bases). Germline V lookup: CDR1 MNHEY, CDR2 SVGAGI. CDR3 size: 14 residues. V lost 2 bases and J 4 bases, leaving 12 bases between the germline ends. The CDR3 reads CASSYREIGYEQYF. For the CDR3, the DNA is TGTGCCAGCAGTTACAGGGAGATAGGGTACGAGCAGTACTTC.

The V call is TRBV6-1, the J call TRBJ2-7, with D maybe TRBD2 (6 bases). The CDR3 is 15 amino acids. The germline V and J ends were trimmed by 1 base and 3 bases, with 13 bases remaining between them. Germline V gene data show CDR1 as MNHNS and CDR2 as SASEGT. The DNA of the CDR3 is TGTGCCAGCAGTGAAGGTGCTAGCGAAGACTACGAGCAGTACTTC. It translates to CASSEGASEDYEQYF.

The chain joins TRBV21-1 to TRBJ1-1; the DNA was not used to check the table's D call, TRBD1. TRBV21-1 is marked as a pseudogene. The CDR3 is 14 residues long. For the CDR3, the DNA is TGTGCCAGCAGCAAAGTGTCCAGGAACACTGAAGCTTTCTTT. Protein sequence: CASSKVSRNTEAFF.

This chain uses TRBV10-3 with TRBJ1-2; 7 bases are a match to TRBD1. V shed 3 bases, J shed 1 base, and the junction held 5 bases outside the gene matches. The CDR3 is made up of 15 amino acids. The germline V gene encodes CDR1 ENHRY and CDR2 SYGVKD. CDR3 sequence (DNA): TGTGCCATCAGTGAAACAGGGGCGGGTAACTATGGCTACACCTTC. It encodes CAISETGAGNYGYTF.

The chain couples TRBV27 to TRBJ2-1, with TRBD2 matching over 14 bases. Germline V gene sequence: CDR1 MNHEY, CDR2 SMNVEV (reference sequence). The trim removed 6 bases at V and 0 bases at J, leaving 10 bases unmatched. The CDR3 totals 19 residues. CDR3: CASSPGLAGGLSSYNEQFF. The DNA for the CDR3 is TGTGCCAGCAGCCCAGGACTAGCGGGGGGCCTGAGCTCCTACAATGAGCAGTTCTTC.

This chain joins TRBV6-2 or TRBV6-3 and TRBJ2-1; D might be TRBD2 (5 bases). The CDR3 covers 16 residues. Per germline, CDR1 MNHEY and CDR2 SVGEGT. V was cut by 2 bases and J by 8 bases, with 19 bases left in between. The CDR3 DNA reads TGTGCCAGCAGTTACCCCGTGGGAGTGACGACCTATGAGCAGTTCTTC. Its translation is CASSYPVGVTTYEQFF.